Sequencing of this T cell receptor beta chain was carried out in a study of T cell responses to AZD1222 COVID-19 vaccine. In the study overall: Second-dose recipients at about 4 or about 12 weeks were treated as one pooled group.

Germline CDR1 reads WSHSY; CDR2 reads SAAADI. The CDR3 spans 19 residues. Germline trimming cut 0 bases from V and 3 bases from J; bases unmatched to any gene: 6. Study observations and caveats: CD4 TCRs linked to vaccination spanned spike, dominating at 160-218 and 743-854.

Clones were read by immunoSEQ multiplex PCR, and TCRdb kept only the in-frame ones, dropping some. The sample comprises around 100,000 clones, roughly 91% of which are singletons, and about 50% rests with the top ten. Concerning this clone itself: What it binds is not known.

The V gene is TRBV10-2, the J gene TRBJ2-6, with TRBD1 matching over 12 bases. This specimen was peripheral blood, taken on day 0 of AZD1222 vaccination. This clonotype originated in an adult in good health. The CDR3 nucleotides are TGCGCCAGCAGTGAGTCTTGGGACAGGGGGCTCCTTGGGGCCAACGTCCTGACTTTC. This sequence encodes CASSESWDRGLLGANVLTF.